This T cell receptor beta chain was identified during a study of T cell repertoires in cytomegalovirus infection. The CDR3 is 15 amino acids. Germline V CDR1 and CDR2: LNHDA, SQIVND (reference sequence). The V gene lost 4 bases and the J gene lost 0 bases, with 12 bases spanning the gap. In the case of this clonotype: Its antigen is as yet unknown.

TCRdb reprocessed the reads via MiXCR and lists one record per CDR3 protein. The data show around 770,000 distinct CDR3 sequences, with approximately 32% seen just once and around 13% held by the top ten. The chain is built from TRBV19 and TRBJ1-2; D possibly corresponds to TRBD1 (5 bases). This TCR was recovered from a human donor in good health (CMV status not recorded). Some clones in this sample may be carry-over from other donors' samples. This material consisted of cultured CD8+ T cells from PBMCs, taken from culture after CMV antigen stimulation. In DNA, the CDR3 is TGTGCCAGTAGTACCTCCGCGACAGCTAACTATGGCTACACCTTC. Translation gives CASSTSATANYGYTF. Full variable domain (outside the CDR3, taken from reference TRBV19 and TRBJ1-2): DGGITQSPKYLFRKEGQNVTLSCEQNLNHDAMYWYRQDPGQGLRLIYYSQIVNDFQKGDIAEGYSVSREKKESFPLTVTSAQKNPTAFYLCASSTSATANYGYTFGSGTRLTVV.